This T cell receptor (beta chain) is drawn from a study of T cell changes during pregnancy in multiple sclerosis. Method: immunoSEQ multiplex PCR; TCRdb's copy keeps in-frame clones and lacks some. This sample has fewer than 90,000 clones, with approximately 95% found just once. The specimen comprised peripheral blood, sampled in the first trimester of pregnancy. This sequence originates from a female donor with multiple sclerosis, enrolled in a pregnancy study.

The CDR3 reads CASSLYEGDTGELFF. The CDR3 DNA follows: TGTGCCAGCAGCTTATATGAGGGGGACACCGGGGAGCTGTTTTTT. This chain joins TRBV11-3 and TRBJ2-2; D perhaps matches TRBD1 (6 bases). V lost 2 bases to trimming and J lost 3 bases, with 10 bases between them. CDR3 length: 15 residues. Germline lookup yields CDR1 SGHNT and CDR2 YENEEA.